Listed below are T cell receptor beta chains from one sample, sequenced in a study of response to subunit inactivated influenza vaccine. TCRdb passed the RT-PCR reads through MiXCR, listing each CDR3 protein once. The sample has a few hundred thousand distinct CDR3 sequences; approximately 10% are singletons. The sequencing used PBMCs from blood, collected roughly 48 days after vaccination. These receptors were taken from a man aged 45 to 65 who received an inactivated influenza vaccine. Each CDR3 is given with its conserved first and last residue. The order of the fields is D gene, V gene, clone size, J gene, CDR3 DNA, CDR3 protein. The D gene is left open where the match is weak. Not every row has a clone size; where given, it reads once, few, many or a size class.

D gene: NA
V gene: TRBV20-1
clone size: NA
J gene: TRBJ2-7
CDR3 DNA: TGCAGTGCTAGACGACTAAACAGGGCTCGCGAGCAGTACTTC
CDR3 protein: CSARRLNRAREQYF

D gene: NA
V gene: TRBV20-1
clone size: few
J gene: TRBJ1-5
CDR3 DNA: TGCAGTGCTAGAGGGGGTGATAGCAATCAGCCCCAGCATTTT
CDR3 protein: CSARGGDSNQPQHF

D gene: TRBD2
V gene: TRBV7-2
clone size: few
J gene: TRBJ2-5
CDR3 DNA: TGTGCCAGCAGCCCCGGACTAGCGGGAGTAGCAGAGACCCAGTACTTC
CDR3 protein: CASSPGLAGVAETQYF

D gene: TRBD2
V gene: TRBV2
clone size: few
J gene: TRBJ2-7
CDR3 DNA: TGTGCCAGCAGTGGACTAGCGGGTTCCCACGAGCAGTACTTC
CDR3 protein: CASSGLAGSHEQYF

D gene: TRBD1
V gene: TRBV5-1
clone size: few
J gene: TRBJ1-1
CDR3 DNA: TGCGCCAGCAGCGCCGGACAGGGCATGAACACTGAAGCTTTCTTT
CDR3 protein: CASSAGQGMNTEAFF

D gene: NA
V gene: TRBV27
clone size: NA
J gene: TRBJ1-2
CDR3 DNA: TGTGCCAGCAGTTTATCAGGGCCCTATGGCTACACCTTC
CDR3 protein: CASSLSGPYGYTF

D gene: TRBD1
V gene: TRBV6-2/TRBV6-3
clone size: few
J gene: TRBJ2-1
CDR3 DNA: TGTGCCAGCAGATTCCGGGACAGGGGCTACAATGAGCAGTTCTTC
CDR3 protein: CASRFRDRGYNEQFF

D gene: NA
V gene: TRBV20-1
clone size: NA
J gene: TRBJ2-3
CDR3 DNA: TGCAGTGCTATCGGACCCAGCAGCACAGATACGCAGTATTTT
CDR3 protein: CSAIGPSSTDTQYF

D gene: TRBD1
V gene: TRBV11-2
clone size: few
J gene: TRBJ2-1
CDR3 DNA: TGTGCCAGCAGCTCCCTAGCAGGGGGTAGTGAGCAGTTCTTC
CDR3 protein: CASSSLAGGSEQFF

D gene: NA
V gene: TRBV27
clone size: many
J gene: TRBJ2-7
CDR3 DNA: TGTGCCACCCACGGGATTAGCTCCTACGAGCAGTACTTC
CDR3 protein: CATHGISSYEQYF

D gene: NA
V gene: TRBV6-5
clone size: NA
J gene: TRBJ2-2
CDR3 DNA: TGTGCCAGCAGTTATGCCGTAAGGCCTGGCGGGGAGCTGTTTTTT
CDR3 protein: CASSYAVRPGGELFF

D gene: NA
V gene: TRBV5-1
clone size: NA
J gene: TRBJ2-7
CDR3 DNA: TGCGCCAGCAGCTTGGAGGGTAGGGACCACGAGCAGTACTTC
CDR3 protein: CASSLEGRDHEQYF

D gene: NA
V gene: TRBV5-1
clone size: many
J gene: TRBJ1-2
CDR3 DNA: TGCGCCAGCAGCAAGTTTACGACAGGTCAAGACTATGGCTACACCTTC
CDR3 protein: CASSKFTTGQDYGYTF

D gene: NA
V gene: TRBV28
clone size: many
J gene: TRBJ2-1
CDR3 DNA: TGTGCCAGCAGTTTAACCGGGACGACCTACAATGAGCAGTTCTTC
CDR3 protein: CASSLTGTTYNEQFF

D gene: NA
V gene: TRBV13
clone size: few
J gene: TRBJ2-1
CDR3 DNA: TGTGCCAGCAGCTCGGGACTTTTATATGGGCAGTTCTTC
CDR3 protein: CASSSGLLYGQFF

D gene: TRBD2
V gene: TRBV3-1
clone size: NA
J gene: TRBJ2-5
CDR3 DNA: TGTGCCAGCAGCTCCGGGACTACGGCAGAGACCCAGTACTTC
CDR3 protein: CASSSGTTAETQYF

D gene: NA
V gene: TRBV5-1
clone size: NA
J gene: TRBJ2-7
CDR3 DNA: TGCGCCAGCAGCTTGCTGGCCCGGGGAATGTCCGGGGAGCAGTACTTC
CDR3 protein: CASSLLARGMSGEQYF

D gene: NA
V gene: TRBV28
clone size: few
J gene: TRBJ2-7
CDR3 DNA: TGTGCCAGCTTCCAGGGAGGGACAGCGACAGCTTACGAGCAGTACTTC
CDR3 protein: CASFQGGTATAYEQYF